The rows below give T cell receptor beta chains drawn from one sample of a study of T cell responses to AZD1222 COVID-19 vaccine. Assay used: immunoSEQ multiplex PCR; TCRdb lists only in-frame clones, some missing. The profile shows 95,000 to 150,000 clones, roughly nine tenths of them singletons. The sequencing used peripheral blood, collected on day 0 of AZD1222 vaccination. The receptors shown here come from an adult in good health. Each CDR3 is given with its conserved first and last residue. A D gene is named only where the DNA matches it firmly. The size field is filled for only some rows; it gives once, few, many or a size class.

J: TRBJ2-1
V: TRBV2
size: -
D: -
DNA: TGTGCCAGCAGTGAAAGGGGGGCGTATAATTTTAGGCAGTTCTTC
CDR3: CASSERGAYNFRQFF

J: TRBJ2-1
V: TRBV6-2/TRBV6-3
size: -
D: -
DNA: TGTGCCAGCAGTTACTCGAAATGGGGGAATGAGCAGTTCTTC
CDR3: CASSYSKWGNEQFF

J: TRBJ1-5
V: TRBV19
size: -
D: TRBD1
DNA: TGTGCCAGTAAAAGGGACAGGGTGAGCAATCAGCCCCAGCATTTT
CDR3: CASKRDRVSNQPQHF

J: TRBJ2-7
V: TRBV9
size: -
D: TRBD1
DNA: TGTGCCAGCAGCCCTGGGACAGTCCTCTCCTACGAGCAGTACTTC
CDR3: CASSPGTVLSYEQYF

J: TRBJ2-1
V: TRBV6-5
size: -
D: -
DNA: TGTGCCAGCAGTTACGGGGCGCAAGACAATGAGCAGTTCTTC
CDR3: CASSYGAQDNEQFF

J: TRBJ1-1
V: TRBV5-1
size: -
D: TRBD1
DNA: TGCGCCAGCAGCTCCGAGACAGGGGGGAGGGACACTGAAGCTTTCTTT
CDR3: CASSSETGGRDTEAFF

J: TRBJ2-7
V: TRBV11-2
size: -
D: -
DNA: TGTGCCAGCAGCCCCTCGGGTAGCGCGGTCAACGAGCAGTACTTC
CDR3: CASSPSGSAVNEQYF

J: TRBJ2-5
V: TRBV6-2/TRBV6-3
size: -
D: -
DNA: TGTGCCAGCAGTTACTACCAGGGGCTGAGGGAGACCCAGTACTTC
CDR3: CASSYYQGLRETQYF

J: TRBJ1-5
V: TRBV28
size: -
D: -
DNA: TGTGCCAGCAGTTACGGAATGAGGGCGGATCAGCCCCAGCATTTT
CDR3: CASSYGMRADQPQHF

J: TRBJ1-2
V: TRBV9
size: -
D: -
DNA: TGTGCCAGCAGCGCACCGGGACCCTATGGCTACACCTTC
CDR3: CASSAPGPYGYTF

J: TRBJ2-2
V: TRBV18
size: -
D: -
DNA: TGTGCCAGCTCACCGGGGGTCACGAACACCGGGGAGCTGTTTTTT
CDR3: CASSPGVTNTGELFF

J: TRBJ1-5
V: TRBV5-6
size: -
D: -
DNA: TGTGCCAGCAGCGAGGGCAGGGGAGTCCGACCCCAGCATTTT
CDR3: CASSEGRGVRPQHF

J: TRBJ2-1
V: TRBV6-2/TRBV6-3
size: -
D: -
DNA: TGTGCCAGCAGTTACTCCTTTCACAATGAGCAGTTCTTC
CDR3: CASSYSFHNEQFF

J: TRBJ2-3
V: TRBV5-4
size: -
D: -
DNA: TGTGCCAGCAGCTTGTCCACAGATACGCAGTATTTT
CDR3: CASSLSTDTQYF

J: TRBJ2-7
V: TRBV11-2
size: -
D: TRBD2
DNA: TGTGCCAGCAGCTTATTAGCGGGAGGTCGTTACGAGCAGTACTTC
CDR3: CASSLLAGGRYEQYF

J: TRBJ2-7
V: TRBV7-8
size: -
D: -
DNA: TGTGCCAGCAGCCCCCGTCTGGGGGGATCCTACGAGCAGTACTTC
CDR3: CASSPRLGGSYEQYF

J: TRBJ1-6
V: TRBV3-1/TRBV3-2
size: -
D: -
DNA: TGTGCCAGCAGCCAGATCGACAGCAATAATTCACCCCTCCACTTT
CDR3: CASSQIDSNNSPLHF

J: TRBJ2-2
V: TRBV30
size: -
D: -
DNA: TGTGCCTGGAGTGGATCGAACACCGGGGAGCTGTTTTTT
CDR3: CAWSGSNTGELFF

J: TRBJ2-7
V: TRBV4-2
size: -
D: -
DNA: TGTGCCAGCAGCCAAGAAATTGCCAGCGAGCAGTACTTC
CDR3: CASSQEIASEQYF

J: TRBJ2-7
V: TRBV2
size: once
D: -
DNA: TGTGCCAGCAGCGGGGCAAAAGAGCAGTACTTC
CDR3: CASSGAKEQYF

J: TRBJ1-6
V: TRBV3-1/TRBV3-2
size: -
D: TRBD1
DNA: TGTGCCAGCAGGGGACCCGGGACAGATTCACCCCTCCACTTT
CDR3: CASRGPGTDSPLHF

J: TRBJ2-7
V: TRBV6-1
size: -
D: TRBD1
DNA: TGTGCCAGCAGTGAGGGACAGCTTAGCTCCTACGAGCAGTACTTC
CDR3: CASSEGQLSSYEQYF

J: TRBJ2-5
V: TRBV5-1
size: -
D: -
DNA: TGCGCCAGCATGGGGGTGCAAGAGACCCAGTACTTC
CDR3: CASMGVQETQYF

J: TRBJ2-1
V: TRBV4-1
size: -
D: -
DNA: TGCGCCAGCAGCCAAGACAGGGGGGGGATGAATGAGCAGTTCTTC
CDR3: CASSQDRGGMNEQFF

J: TRBJ2-6
V: TRBV28
size: -
D: -
DNA: TGTGCCAGCAGTACAGAGAACTCTGGGGCCAACGTCCTGACTTTC
CDR3: CASSTENSGANVLTF

J: TRBJ1-1
V: TRBV11-3
size: -
D: -
DNA: TGTGCCAGCAGCTCAGACACTGAAGGGGAAGCTTTCTTT
CDR3: CASSSDTEGEAFF

J: TRBJ2-1
V: TRBV20-1
size: -
D: -
DNA: TGCAGTGCTAGCCAGGATGAGCAGTTCTTC
CDR3: CSASQDEQFF

J: TRBJ1-2
V: TRBV28
size: -
D: -
DNA: TGTGCCAGCAGTTTAGGACCACCAGTCTATGGCTACACCTTC
CDR3: CASSLGPPVYGYTF